The clone carrying this TCR beta chain was detected only once. Methods used by the authors: Nucleated cell counts were estimated from reference gene primer amplification. TCRdb keeps only in-frame clones here, not all; method: immunoSEQ multiplex PCR. That table supplies the V and J calls and clone size; D and trimming were determined from the DNA. The data show fewer than 150,000 clones, 80% to 85% seen once. CDR3 length: 14 residues. Trimming cost V 1 base and J 9 bases, with 13 bases left between them. The germline gives CDR1 LGHDT, CDR2 YNNKEL (reference sequence). The sample originates from a study of blood T cell repertoires in COVID-19.

This TCR derives from a woman younger than 45 who had recovered from COVID-19. The rearrangement joins TRBV3-1 (or the pseudogene TRBV3-2) to TRBJ2-4, with no clear D. Sequenced material: peripheral blood. The CDR3 loop reads CASSQGADVIIQYF. DNA for the CDR3: TGTGCCAGCAGCCAAGGGGCAGACGTTATCATTCAGTACTTC.